Presented here are 30 T cell receptor beta chains from one specimen sequenced in a study of cytomegalovirus exposure and HLA in healthy donors. PCR was performed using 60 Vbeta and 13 Jbeta primers. Clones were read by immunoSEQ multiplex PCR, and TCRdb kept only the in-frame ones, dropping some. This table holds approximately 150,000 clones, about 80% found once. Sequencing was performed on PBMCs. These receptors came from a woman in her 40s in good health and CMV-seronegative.

This chain connects TRBV6-4 to TRBJ2-1; possible D gene TRBD2, 5 bases. Germline CDR1 MRHNA, CDR2 SNTAGT. The CDR3 is 14 amino acids. The ends were cut back, 3 bases at V and 7 bases at J, with 13 bases in the middle. The CDR3 DNA is TGTGCCAGCAGTGAAAGCGGCATATCGAATGAGCAGTTCTTC. Translated, it gives CASSESGISNEQFF.

This CDR3 is CASSSLGLAGRDTQYF. As DNA, the CDR3 is TGTGCCAGCAGTTCCTTGGGACTAGCGGGAAGAGATACGCAGTATTTT. The chain links TRBV28 to TRBJ2-3; 13 positions agree with TRBD2. This CDR3 region has 16 residues. The germline gives CDR1 MDHEN, CDR2 SYDVKM. The ends lost 4 bases at V and 5 bases at J; junction bases unmatched: 6.

The table lists this clone with a few counts. At one end, the junction sequence differs from germline, possibly due to a read error. The CDR3 DNA is TGTTCCAGCAGCCAGGGTTGGAGCTACACCTTC. This sequence encodes CSSSQGWSYTF. The gene calls are TRBV7-9 and TRBJ1-2, with a weak D call TRBD1 (5 bases). The germline CDR1 and CDR2 sequences are SEHNR and FQNEAQ (reference sequence). This CDR3 is 11 amino acids long.

The V call is TRBV9, the J call TRBJ2-2, with TRBD2 as a possible D gene (5 bases). The CDR3 runs to 15 residues. Germline CDR1 SGDLS, CDR2 YYNGEE. V was pared by 0 bases and J by 4 bases, with 10 bases between. The CDR3 DNA is TGTGCCAGCAGCGTAGGGGGAGTACTCACCGGGGAGCTGTTTTTT. Its translation is CASSVGGVLTGELFF.

V is TRBV5-1 and J is TRBJ2-2; D is undetermined. The CDR3 is 16 residues long. Germline CDR1 is SGHRS and CDR2 is YFSETQ. Trimming pared 0 bases from V and 0 bases from J, leaving 9 bases between. CDR3 in amino acids: CASSLETVTNTGELFF. CDR3 bases: TGCGCCAGCAGCTTGGAAACAGTAACGAACACCGGGGAGCTGTTTTTT.

This sequence joins TRBV21-1 and TRBJ2-7; the D call of TRBD2 is as the table states it, not checked on the DNA. TRBV21-1 is a pseudogene segment. This CDR3 region has 13 residues. The CDR3 DNA is TGTGCCAGCAGCAAAAGCGCAGTCTACGAGCAGTACTTC. Its translation is CASSKSAVYEQYF.

This rearrangement joins TRBV4-3 to TRBJ2-2, with TRBD1 matching over 10 bases. V dropped 0 bases and J dropped 9; count of bases not matched to a gene: 13. Germline V gives CDR1 LGHNA, CDR2 YSLEER. The CDR3 covers 18 residues. The DNA of the CDR3 is TGCGCCAGCAGCCAAGAATCTTCCGGGACAGGGGTACCGAGGGAGCTGTTTTTT. As protein: CASSQESSGTGVPRELFF.

The chain has TRBV10-1 and TRBJ2-7; a weak D match, TRBD1 (5 bases). Trimming shortened V by 4 bases and J by 6 bases, and 19 bases separated the two germline ends. Germline V lookup: CDR1 WNHNN, CDR2 SYGVQD (reference sequence). The CDR3 contains 15 residues. The CDR3 DNA reads as TGCGCCAGCAGTGCACTGCAGGGATTACCCTCCGAGCAGTACTTC. Amino acids: CASSALQGLPSEQYF.

The CDR3 here is CASSLWAKCSYEQYF. CDR3 nucleotides: TGTGCCAGCAGCTTATGGGCCAAGTGCTCCTACGAGCAGTACTTC. J is TRBJ2-7 and V is TRBV7-3; D is unclear. The CDR3 is made up of 15 amino acids. V lost 2 bases and J 0 bases, leaving 11 bases between the germline ends. Germline V CDR1 and CDR2: SGHTA, FQGTGA. The full variable domain, with the rest looked up from reference TRBV7-3 and TRBJ2-7, is GAGVSQTPSNKVTEKGKYVELRCDPISGHTALYWYRQSLGQGPEFLIYFQGTGAADDSGLPNDRFFAVRPEGSVSTLKIQRTERGDSAVYLCASSLWAKCSYEQYFGPGTRLTVT.

The table lists this clone with a few counts. V gene TRBV28 combines with J gene TRBJ1-6; 8 bases are shared with TRBD1. Per germline, CDR1 MDHEN and CDR2 SYDVKM. The CDR3 has 18 amino acids. Germline trimming cut 5 bases from V and 2 bases from J; bases unmatched to any gene: 11. CDR3 protein: CASSIRTGHVPYNSPLHF. CDR3 nucleotide sequence: TGTGCCAGCAGTATAAGGACAGGGCATGTCCCCTATAATTCACCCCTCCACTTT.

The chain carries TRBV11-2 and TRBJ2-5, with 11 bases fitting TRBD2. Trimming removed 0 bases from V and 5 bases from J; junction bases left unmatched: 8. CDR1 and CDR2 (germline): SGHAT, FQNNGV. The CDR3 length is 17 residues. As DNA, the CDR3 is TGTGCCAGCAGCTTAGACTTAGCGGGAGGGCCGTGGGAGACCCAGTACTTC. Its translation is CASSLDLAGGPWETQYF.

V usage is TRBV27 and J usage is TRBJ2-5; no reliable D call. The CDR3 length is 15 residues. Trimming shortened V by 6 bases and J by 5 bases, and 19 bases separated the two germline ends. CDR1 is MNHEY, CDR2 SMNVEV, per germline (reference sequence). CDR3 coding DNA: TGTGCCAGCAGCTTAGAGGCCGCCGACGGGGAGACCCAGTACTTC. Its protein product is CASSLEAADGETQYF.

The rearrangement links TRBV7-2 to TRBJ2-3; 7 bases align to TRBD1. The V gene end was trimmed by 0 bases and the J gene end by 0 bases; junction bases not matched to a gene: 6. Per germline, CDR1 SGHTA and CDR2 FQGNSA. The CDR3 spans 17 residues. CDR3 nucleotide sequence: TGTGCCAGCAGCTTAGCCGGGACAGCATTCAGCACAGATACGCAGTATTTT. Amino acid sequence: CASSLAGTAFSTDTQYF.

This rearrangement joins TRBV5-1 to TRBJ2-3, with 11 bases that match TRBD1. Trimming removed 4 bases from V and 3 bases from J; junction bases left unmatched: 7. The germline gives CDR1 SGHRS, CDR2 YFSETQ. CDR3 length: 16 residues. This CDR3 is CASSPGQGASTDTQYF. CDR3 sequence (DNA): TGCGCCAGCAGCCCCGGACAGGGGGCAAGTACAGATACGCAGTATTTT.

The chain links TRBV28 to TRBJ1-2; TRBD1 matches at 7 bases. CDR1 is MDHEN and CDR2 is SYDVKM in the germline V gene. The V gene end was trimmed by 0 bases and the J gene end by 2 bases; junction bases not matched to a gene: 3. This CDR3 is built from 15 residues. The CDR3 loop reads CASSLWTGKNYGYTF. The CDR3 DNA sequence: TGTGCCAGCAGTTTATGGACAGGGAAGAACTATGGCTACACCTTC.

V usage is TRBV5-6 and J usage is TRBJ2-3, with 12 bases aligning to TRBD2. V trimming: 1 base; J trimming: 6 bases; junction bases outside the gene matches: 6. The CDR3 covers 16 residues. Germline values: CDR1 SGHDT, CDR2 YYEEEE. CDR3 coding DNA: TGTGCCAGCAGCTTGCGACTAGCGGGAGACGTGGATACGCAGTATTTT. This encodes CASSLRLAGDVDTQYF.

The rearrangement joins TRBV20-1 to TRBJ2-2, with D uncertain. Germline CDR1 reads DFQATT; CDR2 reads SNEGSKA (reference sequence). This CDR3 comprises 11 residues. The CDR3 DNA follows: TGCAGCTCTGTGGCTACCGGGGAGCTGTTTTTT. Translated, it gives CSSVATGELFF.

About this clone: This same CDR3 is encoded by further DNA sequences in the sample. The V call is TRBV6-1, the J call TRBJ1-2; TRBD1 aligns across 9 bases. This CDR3 is 13 amino acids long. V was clipped by 4 bases and J by 5 bases; unmatched bases: 2. Germline loops: CDR1 MNHNS, CDR2 SASEGT. The CDR3 DNA is TGTGCCAGCAGTGGGGGACAGGGATATGGCTACACCTTC. Translation gives CASSGGQGYGYTF.

In DNA, the CDR3 is TGTGCCAGTAGTACGACCTCGGGTTCCGAGCAGTACTTC. Translated, it gives CASSTTSGSEQYF. This chain joins TRBV19 and TRBJ2-7; D unresolved. The V gene's germline CDR1 is LNHDA and CDR2 SQIVND (reference sequence). This CDR3 has 13 amino acids. V dropped 4 bases and J dropped 6 bases, with 13 bases sitting between them.

The chain joins TRBV5-1 to TRBJ1-3, with D possibly TRBD1 on 6 matching bases. Germline CDR1 reads SGHRS; CDR2 reads YFSETQ. The CDR3 sequence is 16 residues long. With 4 bases removed from V and 0 bases from J, the gap between germline ends came to 14 bases. CDR3 DNA sequence: TGCGCCAGCAGCAGGTCAGGGGATGGCTCTGGAAACACCATATATTTT. This codes for CASSRSGDGSGNTIYF.

V gene TRBV5-6 combines with J gene TRBJ2-2; tentatively, D is TRBD2 (5 bases). In germline, CDR1 is SGHDT, CDR2 YYEEEE. The V end lost 1 base, the J end lost 3 bases, and 10 bases lay between the germline ends. The CDR3 consists of 15 residues. The CDR3 sequence is CASSLSGLHTGELFF. The CDR3, as DNA: TGTGCCAGCAGCTTGTCTGGACTCCACACCGGGGAGCTGTTTTTT.

This clone was counted a few times. The V call is TRBV7-2, the J call TRBJ1-5; D might be TRBD1 (5 bases). The CDR3 sequence is 16 residues long. Germline CDR1 is SGHTA and CDR2 is FQGNSA. V was shortened by 3 bases and J by 9 bases, with 21 bases between the two germline ends. The CDR3 DNA reads as TGTGCCAGCAGCTTTAGCCCACCATCTACAGGCGGGCCCCAGCATTTT. Translated: CASSFSPPSTGGPQHF.

The chain has TRBV10-3 and TRBJ2-5; D ambiguous. Near its end, the DNA agrees better with TRBJ2-7, so the J call may be wrong. The CDR3 covers 13 residues. In germline, CDR1 is ENHRY, CDR2 SYGVKD. The CDR3 spells CAISAVEVYEQYF. As DNA, the CDR3 is TGTGCCATCAGTGCGGTAGAAGTTTACGAGCAGTACTTC.

This clone was recorded a few times. J is TRBJ2-3 and V is TRBV6-5; tentative D call: TRBD2 (6 bases). The V and J ends lost 7 bases and 6 bases respectively, with 20 bases between them. This CDR3 comprises 15 residues. Germline-derived CDR1 and CDR2 are MNHEY and SVGAGI. CDR3 sequence (DNA): TGTGCCAGCACTACTAAGCCTATGGGGAGGGATACGCAGTATTTT. Translated: CASTTKPMGRDTQYF.

This clone is a singleton in its sample. Within the sample, other DNA sequences also encode this same CDR3. The chain combines TRBV10-3 with TRBJ2-3; D uncertain. The CDR3 spans 14 residues. Germline V gene lookup returns CDR1 ENHRY and CDR2 SYGVKD. V lost 3 bases to trimming and J lost 2 bases, with 9 bases between them. CDR3 sequence (DNA): TGTGCCATCAGTGACTGGCAAAACACAGATACGCAGTATTTT. Translation gives CAISDWQNTDTQYF.

The sample holds a few counts of this clone. V gene TRBV7-9 combines with J gene TRBJ2-7; TRBD1 agrees at 10 bases. Germline CDR1 SEHNR, CDR2 FQNEAQ (reference sequence). This CDR3 comprises 19 residues. The V and J ends lost 4 bases and 3 bases, in that order; junction bases with no gene match: 18. As DNA, the CDR3 is TGTGCCAGCAGCTCCCCCCGGGACAGGGGTCCTAACACCCACTACGAGCAGTACTTC. Protein sequence: CASSSPRDRGPNTHYEQYF.

The CDR3 sequence is CASSLDGGLGEKLFF. The CDR3 DNA sequence: TGCGCCAGCAGCTTAGATGGGGGCTTAGGTGAAAAACTGTTTTTT. This sequence joins TRBV5-1 and TRBJ1-4, with a tentative D call TRBD1 (6 bases). Trimming left V 2 bases short and J 7 bases short, with 15 bases between. CDR1 SGHRS and CDR2 YFSETQ come from the germline V gene. There are 15 residues in the CDR3.

The rearrangement links TRBV10-3 to TRBJ1-2; the match to TRBD1 covers 10 bases. V lost 4 bases, J lost 7 bases, and 6 bases stayed unmatched. The germline CDR1 and CDR2 sequences are ENHRY and SYGVKD. The CDR3 is 14 residues long. CDR3: CAISADRGPRGYTF. The CDR3 DNA sequence: TGTGCCATCAGTGCCGACAGGGGGCCTCGTGGCTACACCTTC.

J is TRBJ2-5 and V is TRBV7-3; 8 nucleotides align to TRBD2. The junction had 6 bases not matched to a gene; V was cut back by 1 base and J by 2 bases. This CDR3 is built from 16 residues. Germline V lookup: CDR1 SGHTA, CDR2 FQGTGA. This CDR3 reads CASSLIGSGAQETQYF. DNA for the CDR3: TGTGCCAGCAGCTTAATAGGTAGCGGGGCACAAGAGACCCAGTACTTC.

The chain employs TRBV7-9 and TRBJ1-4, with TRBD1 matching over 7 bases. Germline assignment: CDR1 SEHNR and CDR2 FQNEAQ (reference sequence). Germline trimming cut 6 bases from V and 8 bases from J; bases unmatched to any gene: 12. The CDR3 covers 15 residues. The DNA for the CDR3 is TGTGCCAGCAGGACCACCGGCTGGGACAGAGAAAAACTGTTTTTT. Translated: CASRTTGWDREKLFF.